This TCR beta chain was obtained from a study of a mutant IDH1 vaccine in newly diagnosed glioma. Across the whole study: The patients were given eight vaccinations, one each in weeks 1, 3, 5, 7, 11, 15, 19 and 23. The first vaccination came 4-6 weeks after radiotherapy alone, or with temozolomide cycles. Pretreatment consisted of radiotherapy, temozolomide, or both, with most receiving both.

The CDR3 runs 18 residues. Germline V CDR1 and CDR2: ENHRY, SYGVKD. With 3 bases clipped from V and 4 bases from J, the junction kept 9 bases outside the gene matches. Time point indicated: week 23, last vaccination. Every vaccination contained 300 ug of the mutant IDH1 20-mer peptide and was paired with topical imiquimod. Measured with immunoSEQ multiplex PCR; TCRdb has only the in-frame clones, and not every one. The sample contains roughly 43,000 clones, around 85% of which appear only once. On this clone itself: No antigen is known for it.

The clonotype originates from a woman under 30 with glioma. Some clones in this sample may be carry-over from other donors' samples. The sample consisted of PBMCs, taken from a glioma patient whose treatment included an IDH1 peptide vaccine. The chain uses TRBV10-3 and TRBJ2-3; 14 bases map to TRBD2. The CDR3 DNA sequence: TGTGCCATCAGTGACCCGAGACTAGCGGGAGGGGGTGCAGATACGCAGTATTTT. It encodes CAISDPRLAGGGADTQYF.